What follows is one T cell receptor beta chain and its context. The data belong to a study of shared clonotypes between healthy human individuals. Repertoires were generated with immunoSEQ multiplex PCR, while TCRdb's copy carries only in-frame clones and drops some. This table has 2 million to 2.5 million clones, roughly 90% appearing once. Looked up from germline, CDR1 is LNHDA and CDR2 is SQIVND (reference sequence). This CDR3 has 16 amino acids. The V gene lost 2 bases and the J gene lost 6 bases, with 17 bases spanning the gap. The sequencing input was naive CD4+ T cells from PBMCs. Subset noted: CD45RA+ positively selected. This TCR was recovered from a man aged 18 to 29 in good health. Some clones in this sample may be carry-over from other donors' samples. The J gene is TRBJ1-5, the V gene TRBV19; maybe TRBD1 (5 bases). The CDR3 DNA is TGTGCCAGTAGTATACGAAGAGGGGATGGGACTCAGCCCCAGCATTTT. It codes for CASSIRRGDGTQPQHF.